What follows is one T cell receptor (beta chain) and its context. The antigen is not known. Primers for the PCR totalled 60 Vbeta and 13 Jbeta. Assay used: immunoSEQ multiplex PCR; TCRdb lists only in-frame clones, some missing. Among approximately 130,000 clones listed, approximately 80% were seen once. The sample is drawn from a study of cytomegalovirus exposure and HLA in healthy donors. Study results and caveats: Roughly uniform sequencing depth across donors was assumed, possibly incorrectly. The productive fraction for most TCR beta V segments was about 87% or about 30% in an earlier analysis. A missense variant in DCLRE1C was later tied to TCR beta V- and J-gene trimming.

V shed 5 bases and J shed 3 bases, with 8 bases lying between them. Germline lookup yields CDR1 SSHAT and CDR2 FNYEAQ (reference sequence). The CDR3 spans 12 residues. Healthy bone marrow donors made up the donor group. The sample was PBMCs. The clonotype originates from a man aged 18 to 29 in good health and CMV-seronegative. The chain has TRBV7-7 and TRBJ2-7; possibly TRBD1 for D (5 bases). Here the CDR3 DNA reads TGTGCCAGCAGCAAAGGGGACTACGAGCAGTACTTC. Translation gives CASSKGDYEQYF.